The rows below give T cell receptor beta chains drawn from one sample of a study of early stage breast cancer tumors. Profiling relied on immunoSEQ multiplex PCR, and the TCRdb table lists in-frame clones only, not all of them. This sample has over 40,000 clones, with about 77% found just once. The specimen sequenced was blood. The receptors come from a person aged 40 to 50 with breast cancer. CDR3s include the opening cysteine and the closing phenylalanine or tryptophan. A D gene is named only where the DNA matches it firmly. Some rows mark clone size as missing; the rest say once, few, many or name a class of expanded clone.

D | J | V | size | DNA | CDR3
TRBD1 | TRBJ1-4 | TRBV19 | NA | TGTGCCAGTAAGGACAGGGGTGCGTCTAATGAAAAACTGTTTTTT | CASKDRGASNEKLFF
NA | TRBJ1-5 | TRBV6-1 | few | TGTGCCAGCAGTGATGGCAATCAGCCCCAGCATTTT | CASSDGNQPQHF
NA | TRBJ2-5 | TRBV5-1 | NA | TGCGCCAGCAGCTTGGGACTAGACCAAGAGACCCAGTACTTC | CASSLGLDQETQYF
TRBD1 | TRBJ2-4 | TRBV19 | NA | TGTGCCAGTAGTTACAGGGGAGTAGCCAAAAACATTCAGTACTTC | CASSYRGVAKNIQYF
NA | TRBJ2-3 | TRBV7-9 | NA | TGTGCCAGCAGCTTATTGAGTGGTAACACAGATACGCAGTATTTT | CASSLLSGNTDTQYF
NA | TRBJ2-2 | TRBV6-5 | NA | TGTGCCAGCAGCCGTCGAAACACCGGGGAGCTGTTTTTT | CASSRRNTGELFF
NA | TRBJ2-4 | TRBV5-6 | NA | TGTGCCAGCAGCCTGCTGGGGGCCGAAAACATTCAGTACTTC | CASSLLGAENIQYF
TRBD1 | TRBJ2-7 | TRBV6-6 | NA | TGTGCCAGCAGTCAACCGGGACAGCGAGCCTACGAGCAGTACTTC | CASSQPGQRAYEQYF
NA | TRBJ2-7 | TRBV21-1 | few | TGTGCCAGCAGCAAAGCTCGAACAGGGGGCAACGAGCAGTACTTC | CASSKARTGGNEQYF
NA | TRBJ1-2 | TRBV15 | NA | TGTGCCACCAGCAGACCCCAGATTAACTATGGCTACACCTTC | CATSRPQINYGYTF
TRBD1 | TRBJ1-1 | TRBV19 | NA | TGTGCCAGTAGTATCCTACGGGACAGTGGGTCTGAAGCTTTCTTT | CASSILRDSGSEAFF
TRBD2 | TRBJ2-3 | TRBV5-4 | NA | TGTGCCAGCAGCCCTAGCGGGAGCACAGATACGCAGTATTTT | CASSPSGSTDTQYF
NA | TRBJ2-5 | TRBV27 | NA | TGTGCCAGCAGTTCATCCCCCGACGGCTTCCAAGAGACCCAGTACTTC | CASSSSPDGFQETQYF
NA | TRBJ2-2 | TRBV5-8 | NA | TGTGCCAGCAGCTTACACCGCACCACCACCGGGGAGCTGTTTTTT | CASSLHRTTTGELFF
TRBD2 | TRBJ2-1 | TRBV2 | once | TGTGCCAGCAGCGAGGGACTAGCGGGACATGGCAATGAGCAGTTCTTC | CASSEGLAGHGNEQFF
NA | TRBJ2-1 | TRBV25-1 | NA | TGTGCCAGCAGTGCCCTTAGTAGGATTCCACACAATGAGCAGTTCTTC | CASSALSRIPHNEQFF
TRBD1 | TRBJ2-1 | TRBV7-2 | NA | TGTGCCAGCAGCCGGGGACAGGGCACCTCGAATGAGCAGTTCTTC | CASSRGQGTSNEQFF
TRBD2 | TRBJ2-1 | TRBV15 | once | TGTGCCACCAGCAGATCTACTAGCGGGAGGTACAATGAGCAGTTCTTC | CATSRSTSGRYNEQFF
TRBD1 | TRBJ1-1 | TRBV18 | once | TGTGCCAGCTCACCTATTCCAGCAGGGGGAACTGAAGCTTTCTTT | CASSPIPAGGTEAFF
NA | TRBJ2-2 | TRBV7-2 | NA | TGTGCCAGCAGCGAGACACTGGGGAGCGGGGAGCTGTTTTTT | CASSETLGSGELFF
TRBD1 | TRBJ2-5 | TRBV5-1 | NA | TGCGCCAGCAGCCCCGGGACAGGGGGCTTAGAGACCCAGTACTTC | CASSPGTGGLETQYF
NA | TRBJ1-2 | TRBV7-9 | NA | TGTGCCAGCAGCCAGGGACTGTCGTATGGCTACACCTTC | CASSQGLSYGYTF
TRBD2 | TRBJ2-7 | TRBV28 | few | TGTGCCAGCAGTTTTTGGACACTAGCGGGAGGGCCCGGCGAGCAGTACTTC | CASSFWTLAGGPGEQYF
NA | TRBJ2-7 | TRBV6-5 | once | TGTGCCAGCAGTACCAGGGGAATGAACGAGCAGTACTTC | CASSTRGMNEQYF
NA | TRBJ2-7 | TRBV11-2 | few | TGTGCCAGCAGCCCCTCCCTCCCAGATTACGAGCAGTACTTC | CASSPSLPDYEQYF
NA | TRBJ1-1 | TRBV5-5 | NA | TGTGCCAGCAGCTTGAGTCAGGGTGTTTTCGCTGAAGCTTTCTTT | CASSLSQGVFAEAFF
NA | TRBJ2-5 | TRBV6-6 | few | TGTGCCAGCAGTCCGCGACTAGGATCACAAGAGACCCAGTACTTC | CASSPRLGSQETQYF
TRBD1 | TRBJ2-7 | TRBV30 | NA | TGTGCCTGGAGAGGGACAGCCCCAAAATACGAGCAGTACTTC | CAWRGTAPKYEQYF
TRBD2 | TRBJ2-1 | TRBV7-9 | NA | TGTGCCAGCAGCTTAGCCGATAGCGGGCTTTACAATGAGCAGTTCTTC | CASSLADSGLYNEQFF
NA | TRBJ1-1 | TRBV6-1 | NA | TGTGCCAGCAGTCTACAGGGTCGGACTGAAGCTTTCTTT | CASSLQGRTEAFF
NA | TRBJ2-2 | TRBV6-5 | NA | TGTGCCAGCAGTTACTCTTTTGGGTCCGGGGAGCTGTTTTTT | CASSYSFGSGELFF
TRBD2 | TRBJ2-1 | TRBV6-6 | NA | TGTGCCAGCAGTTACGGCGGGAGTTCCTACAATGAGCAGTTCTTC | CASSYGGSSYNEQFF
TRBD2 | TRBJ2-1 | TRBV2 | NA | TGTGCCAGCAGTTCCAAGACTAGCGGGGCGGCGGGTGAGCAGTTCTTC | CASSSKTSGAAGEQFF
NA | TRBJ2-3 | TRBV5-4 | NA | TGTGCCAGCAGCTTGGGGGGGCAGGGAACAGATACGCAGTATTTT | CASSLGGQGTDTQYF
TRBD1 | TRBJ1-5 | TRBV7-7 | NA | TGTGCTAGCAGCCGCCGACAGGGCGAGCCCCAGCATTTT | CASSRRQGEPQHF
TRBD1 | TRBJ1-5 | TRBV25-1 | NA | TGTGCCAGCACGGGACAGCTAAACCTCCGGAATCAGCCCCAGCATTTT | CASTGQLNLRNQPQHF
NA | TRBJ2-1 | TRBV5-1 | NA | TGCGCCAGCAGCTTGCCACTAGCCGATGAGCAGTTCTTC | CASSLPLADEQFF
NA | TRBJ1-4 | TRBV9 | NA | TGTGCCAGCAGCGTAGGGGGGGCTAATGAAAAACTGTTTTTT | CASSVGGANEKLFF
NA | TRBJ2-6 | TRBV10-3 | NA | TGTGCCATCAGTGAGTCCCTAGCTGGGGTTGGGGCCAACGTCCTGACTTTC | CAISESLAGVGANVLTF
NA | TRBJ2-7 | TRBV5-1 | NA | TGCGCCAGCAGCACCTTCGCAGGGAACTCCTACGAGCAGTACTTC | CASSTFAGNSYEQYF
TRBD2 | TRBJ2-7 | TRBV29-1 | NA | TGCAGCGTTTCCAGTCCGATGTCGGGACTAGCGGACGAGCAGTACTTC | CSVSSPMSGLADEQYF
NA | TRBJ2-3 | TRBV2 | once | TGTGCCAGCAGTGGCTCTTTTGGCACAGATACGCAGTATTTT | CASSGSFGTDTQYF
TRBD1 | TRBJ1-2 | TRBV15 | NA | TGTGCCACCAGCAGAGATGGGGACAGTTTCTATGGCTACACCTTC | CATSRDGDSFYGYTF
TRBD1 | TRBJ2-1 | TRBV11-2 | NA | TGTGCCAGCAGCCGCACGACAGGGGGGAAGCGCGACCTACGGTTCTTC | CASSRTTGGKRDLRFF
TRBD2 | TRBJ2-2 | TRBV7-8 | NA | TGTGCCAGCAGCCCCCGGACTAGCGGGTTCACCGGGGAGCTGTTTTTT | CASSPRTSGFTGELFF
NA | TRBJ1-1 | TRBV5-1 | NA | TGCGCCAGCAGCTCCAGGGTGGACACTGAAGCTTTCTTT | CASSSRVDTEAFF
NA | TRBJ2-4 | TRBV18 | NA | TGTGCCAGCTCACCAAGAGGGGGAGAAGAAAACATTCAGTACTTC | CASSPRGGEENIQYF
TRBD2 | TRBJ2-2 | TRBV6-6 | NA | TGTGCCAGCACCGAGAGCGGGGTGAACACCGGGGAGCTGTTTTTT | CASTESGVNTGELFF
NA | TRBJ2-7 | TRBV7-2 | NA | TGTGCCAGCACCTCCTGGTCGGGGCCAAACTACGAGCAGTACTTC | CASTSWSGPNYEQYF
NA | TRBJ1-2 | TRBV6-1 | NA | TGTGCCAGCAGTGAAAGGACAGCCTATGGCTACACCTTC | CASSERTAYGYTF